The 20 T cell receptor beta chains listed next were all sequenced from one sample in a study of blood T cell repertoires in COVID-19. This table comes from immunoSEQ multiplex PCR, and its TCRdb copy is limited to in-frame clones, with some not included. The data contain 55,000 to 65,000 clones, approximately 92% of them singletons. The sequenced material came from peripheral blood. These receptors came from a woman aged 55-75 years with COVID-19, enrolled during active disease.

The V call is TRBV18, the J call TRBJ1-1; TRBD1 matches 9 bases. Germline assignment: CDR1 KGHSH and CDR2 LQKENI. J lost 1 base, V lost 4 bases, and 1 base had no gene match. The CDR3 has 14 amino acids. The CDR3 bases are TGTGCCAGCTCACTGGGACAGGGGAACACTGAAGCTTTCTTT. This gives the protein CASSLGQGNTEAFF.

This chain connects TRBV6-5 to TRBJ1-1, with 7 bases fitting TRBD1. Germline V gene sequence: CDR1 MNHEY, CDR2 SVGAGI. V was pared by 7 bases and J by 0 bases, with 5 bases of the junction left unmatched. The CDR3 covers 14 residues. CDR3 sequence reads: CASMGTDMNTEAFF. In nucleotides, the CDR3 is TGTGCCAGCATGGGGACAGACATGAACACTGAAGCTTTCTTT.

This chain links TRBV4-3 with TRBJ2-2; D might be TRBD2 (6 bases). CDR1 and CDR2 (germline): LGHNA, YSLEER. The CDR3 extends over 16 amino acids. Trimming stripped 4 bases from V and 2 bases from J, with 14 bases between. CDR3 amino acids: CASSLGEDANTGELFF. CDR3 bases: TGCGCCAGCAGCCTCGGGGAGGACGCCAACACCGGGGAGCTGTTTTTT.

This chain connects TRBV5-6 to TRBJ2-7, with 11 nucleotides matching TRBD2. The CDR3 is 14 residues long. Germline CDR1 is SGHDT and CDR2 is YYEEEE. V was pared by 0 bases and J by 6 bases, with 2 bases of the junction left unmatched. CDR3 sequence reads: CASSLGGTSGEQYF. DNA of the CDR3: TGTGCCAGCAGCTTGGGAGGGACTAGCGGCGAGCAGTACTTC.

In its sample, this clone was seen a few times. The J gene is TRBJ1-1, the V gene TRBV7-9; TRBD1 is a possible D gene (5 bases). Germline lookup yields CDR1 SEHNR and CDR2 FQNEAQ (reference sequence). Trimming took off 5 bases at V and 2 bases at J, with 12 bases between the two ends. There are 14 residues in the CDR3. Here the CDR3 DNA reads TGTGCCAGCAGCGTTAGCGGGGCTAACACTGAAGCTTTCTTT. Its translation: CASSVSGANTEAFF.

The rearrangement uses TRBV14 and TRBJ2-5, with 7 bases identical to TRBD1. CDR3 length: 15 residues. Germline trimming cut 4 bases from V and 1 base from J; bases unmatched to any gene: 6. In germline, CDR1 is SGHDN, CDR2 FVKESK. In nucleotides, the CDR3 is TGTGCCAGCAGCCCGGTCGACAGGGCCCAAGAGACCCAGTACTTC. This sequence encodes CASSPVDRAQETQYF.

This clone occurred a few times. The J gene is TRBJ2-7, the V gene TRBV6-2 or TRBV6-3, with a weak D call TRBD2 (5 bases). V dropped 4 bases and J dropped 4 bases, with 14 bases sitting between them. The CDR3 sequence is 14 residues long. In germline, CDR1 is MNHEY, CDR2 SVGEGT. The CDR3 loop is CASSLDGGGYEQYF. In DNA, the CDR3 is TGTGCCAGCAGTTTGGACGGAGGAGGATACGAGCAGTACTTC.

V gene TRBV27 combines with J gene TRBJ1-5; no reliable D call. V was pared by 6 bases and J by 6 bases, with 9 bases between. In germline, CDR1 is MNHEY, CDR2 SMNVEV (reference sequence). The CDR3 has 12 amino acids. CDR3 sequence (DNA): TGTGCCAGCAGCGAGGTAGGTCAGCCCCAGCATTTT. This encodes CASSEVGQPQHF.

The chain carries TRBV4-1 and TRBJ2-2; the match to TRBD1 covers 9 bases. The germline gives CDR1 MGHRA, CDR2 YSYEKL. J lost 2 bases, V lost 5 bases, and 3 bases had no gene match. The length of the CDR3 is 15 residues. The CDR3 loop reads CASSGTGRNTGELFF. The CDR3 DNA reads as TGCGCCAGCAGCGGGACAGGGCGTAACACCGGGGAGCTGTTTTTT.

The CDR3 DNA is TGTGCCAGCAGTTTTCGGCCCGCGGGTTTCTACGAGCAGTACTTC. Translated: CASSFRPAGFYEQYF. This sequence joins TRBV28 and TRBJ2-7, with D maybe TRBD2 (5 bases). Germline CDR1 is MDHEN and CDR2 is SYDVKM. Trimming pared 3 bases from V and 3 bases from J, leaving 15 bases between. The CDR3 sequence is 15 residues long. Complete variable domain (other parts from reference TRBV28 and TRBJ2-7): DVKVTQSSRYLVKRTGEKVFLECVQDMDHENMFWYRQDPGLGLRLIYFSYDVKMKEKGDIPEGYSVSREKKERFSLILESASTNQTSMYLCASSFRPAGFYEQYFGPGTRLTVT.

This clone was detected only a few times. The gene calls are TRBV11-3 and TRBJ2-1, with TRBD2 matching over 11 bases. Germline V CDR1 and CDR2: SGHNT, YENEEA. J was trimmed by 5 bases and V by 5 bases; bases with no gene match: 11. This CDR3 spans 17 amino acids. The CDR3 region is CASSPSTGTSGDNEQFF. The CDR3 DNA follows: TGTGCCAGCAGCCCCTCAACCGGGACTAGCGGAGACAATGAGCAGTTCTTC.

The chain recombines TRBV11-3 with TRBJ2-1; 9 bases are a match to TRBD2. The CDR3 spans 17 residues. V gave up 0 bases and J gave up 7 bases; unmatched junction bases: 10. Looked up from germline, CDR1 is SGHNT and CDR2 is YENEEA. CDR3 residues: CASSLDSGLAGRNEQFF. The CDR3 region has the DNA TGTGCCAGCAGCTTAGATAGTGGGCTAGCGGGACGGAATGAGCAGTTCTTC.

The rearrangement uses TRBV6-1 and TRBJ2-7; no clear D. Trimming shortened V by 0 bases and J by 2 bases, and 5 bases separated the two germline ends. CDR1 and CDR2 (germline): MNHNS, SASEGT. The CDR3 extends over 13 amino acids. The CDR3 DNA sequence: TGTGCCAGCAGTGAAGCTCCTACCTACGAGCAGTACTTC. Its translation is CASSEAPTYEQYF.

The V call is TRBV12-5, the J call TRBJ2-1; 8 bases map to TRBD2. Germline V gene lookup returns CDR1 LGHNT and CDR2 FRNRAP. Trimming at V came to 4 bases and at J to 7 bases, leaving 12 bases not matched to a gene. The CDR3 sequence is 16 residues long. CDR3 in amino acids: CASGSGAGGPTNEQFF. The DNA of the CDR3 is TGTGCTAGTGGTTCAGGCGCGGGGGGCCCAACTAATGAGCAGTTCTTC.

The rearrangement joins TRBV11-2 to TRBJ2-1, with D possibly being TRBD2 (6 bases). Between the trimmed V and J ends, which lost 2 bases and 4 bases, there was a span of 12 bases. Germline V gene sequence: CDR1 SGHAT, CDR2 FQNNGV. CDR3 size: 15 residues. Here the CDR3 reads CASSLMAGSYNEQFF. CDR3 sequence (DNA): TGTGCCAGCAGCTTAATGGCGGGGAGTTACAATGAGCAGTTCTTC.

The chain couples TRBV4-1 to TRBJ2-1; D possibly corresponds to TRBD1 (5 bases). CDR1 and CDR2 from the germline V gene are MGHRA and YSYEKL. The V end was cut by 4 bases, the J end by 0 bases, with 10 bases between. The CDR3 consists of 15 residues. The CDR3 region has the DNA TGCGCCAGCAGCCCACAGGCCCGCTCCTACAATGAGCAGTTCTTC. This gives the protein CASSPQARSYNEQFF.

This chain links TRBV10-3 with TRBJ2-1; 9 nucleotides agree with TRBD2. The J segment lost 8 bases and the V segment lost 0 bases, leaving 5 bases of the junction unmatched. Germline CDR1 and CDR2: ENHRY and SYGVKD. This CDR3 is built from 15 residues. The DNA for the CDR3 is TGTGCCATCAGTGAGTCGGGGACTAGCCAGGATGAGCAGTTCTTC. Its translation is CAISESGTSQDEQFF.

This sequence joins TRBV30 and TRBJ2-1; 15 bases are shared with TRBD2. The length of the CDR3 is 18 residues. CDR1 is GTSNPN, CDR2 SVGIG, per germline (reference sequence). The V gene end was trimmed by 1 base and the J gene end by 0 bases; junction bases not matched to a gene: 4. This chain's CDR3 is CAWSAGLAGGSSYNEQFF. The CDR3 DNA sequence: TGTGCCTGGAGTGCGGGACTAGCGGGGGGAAGCTCCTACAATGAGCAGTTCTTC.

This chain uses TRBV6-2 or TRBV6-3 with TRBJ1-2, with D unclear. Germline V gene data show CDR1 as MNHEY and CDR2 as SVGEGT. Trimming cost V 4 bases and J 4 bases, with 7 bases left between them. The CDR3 totals 12 residues. The CDR3 bases are TGTGCCAGCAGTTCGCGTAGCTATGGCTACACCTTC. Translated, it gives CASSSRSYGYTF.

The V and J genes are TRBV28 and TRBJ2-5; maybe TRBD2 (6 bases). V shed 8 bases and J shed 7 bases, with 20 bases lying between them. The CDR3 contains 14 residues. CDR1 and CDR2 from the germline V gene are MDHEN and SYDVKM. This CDR3 reads CASLEARGLGTQYF. CDR3 nucleotides: TGTGCCAGCTTGGAGGCCCGGGGGTTAGGGACCCAGTACTTC.